Given below is one T cell receptor beta chain in context. The antigen remains undetermined. CDR1 DFQATT and CDR2 SNEGSKA come from the germline V gene (reference sequence). This CDR3 region has 16 residues. V lost 3 bases, J lost 13 bases, and 17 bases stayed unmatched. With a J-beta primer mix and a sample-barcoded 5' primer, a second PCR ran about 6 to 11 cycles. TCRdb re-derived calls from the 5' RACE reads in MiXCR, one entry per CDR3 protein. The data contain about 670,000 distinct CDR3 sequences, 40% to 50% of them seen just once; the ten biggest clones take up approximately 31%. The sample is drawn from a study of blood T cells in healthy people across ages. General study findings and limits: The study found more naive CD4+ cells and higher diversity in long-lived than aged donors.

Sequenced material: blood. The V gene is TRBV20-1, the J gene TRBJ2-1, with 11 nucleotides matching TRBD1. The clonotype was recovered from an elderly man in good health. The CDR3, as DNA: TGCAGTGCTAGGGAGGCAAGGACAGGGGGCATGGAGACCCAGTTCTTC. Amino acid sequence: CSAREARTGGMETQFF.